These 17 T cell receptor beta chains were all obtained from the same sample, sequenced in a study of control samples from healthy donors and cancer patients. The assay was immunoSEQ multiplex PCR, and TCRdb's table has in-frame clones only and misses some. The sample has 50,000 to 70,000 clones, roughly 90% seen once; the top ten hold about 3.8%. The sample comprised blood. The receptors were sampled from a man aged 50 to 60 in good health.

J is TRBJ2-7 and V is TRBV27, with 12 bases that match TRBD2. The CDR3 covers 18 residues. The V gene end was trimmed by 5 bases and the J gene end by 1 base; junction bases not matched to a gene: 12. Germline values: CDR1 MNHEY, CDR2 SMNVEV (reference sequence). CDR3 in amino acids: CASSTTRGGTSGSYEQYF. Here the CDR3 DNA reads TGTGCCAGCAGTACTACGAGGGGGGGGACTAGCGGGTCCTACGAGCAGTACTTC.

This clone was counted between two and nine times. This chain links TRBV27 with TRBJ1-5; D unresolved. Germline V gene lookup returns CDR1 MNHEY and CDR2 SMNVEV (reference sequence). The CDR3 sequence is 15 residues long. Trimming left V 4 bases short and J 0 bases short, with 10 bases between. The CDR3 loop is CASSWTGDSNQPQHF. Written as DNA, the CDR3 is TGTGCCAGCAGTTGGACTGGGGATAGCAATCAGCCCCAGCATTTT.

This clone was counted a single time. This rearrangement joins TRBV7-2 to TRBJ2-3; D possibly uses TRBD1 or TRBD2 (5 bases each). Trimming stripped 1 base from V and 4 bases from J, with 15 bases between. The CDR3 sequence is 16 residues long. The germline V gene has CDR1 SGHTA and CDR2 FQGNSA. The CDR3 sequence is CASSLGNLRGADTQYF. The CDR3 DNA is TGTGCCAGCAGCTTAGGGAACTTAAGAGGGGCAGATACGCAGTATTTT.

About this clone: The junction does not match germline at one end; this may be a read error. The chain is built from TRBV7-7 and TRBJ2-3; 9 positions agree with TRBD1. This CDR3 has 13 residues. Per germline, CDR1 SSHAT and CDR2 FNYEAQ (reference sequence). Here the CDR3 DNA reads TGTGCCAGCAGCCCTTCGACAGGGGGATTCCTCCATTTT. It encodes CASSPSTGGFLHF. The full variable domain, its missing parts supplied by reference TRBV7-7 and TRBJ2-3, is GAGVSQSPRYKVTKRGQDVTLRCDPISSHATLYWYQQALGQGPEFLTYFNYEAQPDKSGLPSDRFSAERPEGSISTLTIQRTEQRDSAMYRCASSPSTGGFLHFGPGTRLTVL.

The chain uses TRBV28 and TRBJ1-3, with a tentative D call TRBD1 (5 bases). Trimming took off 8 bases at V and 4 bases at J, with 15 bases between the two ends. This CDR3 comprises 14 residues. The germline gives CDR1 MDHEN, CDR2 SYDVKM. CDR3 DNA sequence: TGTGCCAGCGGGTTGGGGGGGATCGGAAACACCATATATTTT. Protein: CASGLGGIGNTIYF.

The V gene is TRBV6-5, the J gene TRBJ1-2; no firm D call. Looked up from germline, CDR1 is MNHEY and CDR2 is SVGAGI. There are 13 residues in the CDR3. V lost 2 bases to trimming and J lost 2 bases, with 6 bases between them. In DNA, the CDR3 is TGTGCCAGCAGTTACGACAAAAACTATGGCTACACCTTC. Protein sequence: CASSYDKNYGYTF.

The rearrangement links TRBV27 to TRBJ2-7, with D tentatively TRBD1 (5 bases). The germline V gene encodes CDR1 MNHEY and CDR2 SMNVEV (reference sequence). Trimming removed 6 bases from V and 2 bases from J, with 8 bases in between. This CDR3 region has 12 residues. CDR3 in DNA: TGTGCCAGCAGGGACAAGCCCTACGAGCAGTACTTC. It specifies CASRDKPYEQYF.

This chain uses TRBV7-3 with TRBJ2-2, with TRBD2 as a possible D gene (6 bases). CDR1 SGHTA and CDR2 FQGTGA come from the germline V gene. The CDR3 length is 14 residues. V was cut by 5 bases and J by 4 bases, with 11 bases left in between. The DNA of the CDR3 is TGTGCCAGCAGCCCCGGGGACTTCACCGGGGAGCTGTTTTTT. This gives the protein CASSPGDFTGELFF.

This chain links TRBV5-1 with TRBJ2-3, with 9 bases identical to TRBD2. The CDR3 contains 15 residues. V dropped 7 bases and J dropped 6; count of bases not matched to a gene: 12. The germline V gene has CDR1 SGHRS and CDR2 YFSETQ. The CDR3 DNA follows: TGCGCCAGCGGAGCGGGAGGCCCGACATGGGATACGCAGTATTTT. Translating it yields CASGAGGPTWDTQYF.

The gene calls are TRBV11-3 and TRBJ2-5; D might be TRBD1 or TRBD2, each matching 5 bases. Trimming took off 4 bases at V and 7 bases at J, with 13 bases between the two ends. The length of the CDR3 is 13 residues. CDR1 is SGHNT and CDR2 is YENEEA in the germline V gene. The CDR3 loop reads CASSSGTARTQYF. CDR3 nucleotides: TGTGCCAGCAGCTCCGGGACCGCGAGGACCCAGTACTTC.

The chain joins TRBV28 to TRBJ2-7; either TRBD1 or TRBD2 may supply D (5 bases each). Trimming cost V 6 bases and J 4 bases, with 16 bases left between them. The CDR3 spans 14 residues. CDR1 and CDR2 (germline): MDHEN, SYDVKM. The CDR3 loop is CASSPPPGPYEQYF. The DNA of the CDR3 is TGTGCCAGCAGCCCCCCCCCGGGACCATACGAGCAGTACTTC.

Only one count was recorded for this clone. CDR3 in amino acids: CASSEQGPGTSGNTIYF. DNA for the CDR3: TGTGCCAGCAGTGAACAGGGGCCGGGGACATCTGGAAACACCATATATTTT. This chain joins TRBV2 and TRBJ1-3, with D possibly being TRBD1 (6 bases). Deletions cut 2 bases from V and 1 base from J, with 15 bases between. Germline V gene sequence: CDR1 SNHLY, CDR2 FYNNEI. The CDR3 contains 17 residues.

The rearrangement uses TRBV28 and TRBJ2-7; no clear D gene. Germline CDR1 and CDR2: MDHEN and SYDVKM. The CDR3 spans 13 residues. V shed 3 bases and J shed 3 bases, with 9 bases lying between them. This CDR3 reads CASSLPNSYEQYF. CDR3 in DNA: TGTGCCAGCAGTTTGCCTAACAGCTACGAGCAGTACTTC.

The chain employs TRBV28 and TRBJ1-6; D unresolved. V dropped 6 bases and J dropped 10 bases, with 16 bases sitting between them. Germline CDR1 and CDR2: MDHEN and SYDVKM. The length of the CDR3 is 14 residues. DNA of the CDR3: TGTGCCAGCAGGTCGTCATTGGGCGAATCACCCCTCCACTTT. It encodes CASRSSLGESPLHF.

The chain recombines TRBV28 with TRBJ1-5; D uncertain. V lost 0 bases and J lost 5, with 8 bases in between. This CDR3 is built from 14 residues. The germline gives CDR1 MDHEN, CDR2 SYDVKM. The CDR3 protein is CASSLCGRDQPQHF. The CDR3 nucleotides are TGTGCCAGCAGTTTATGCGGAAGGGATCAGCCCCAGCATTTT.

The chain uses TRBV7-9 and TRBJ1-5; 8 nucleotides align to TRBD1. The germline V gene encodes CDR1 SEHNR and CDR2 FQNEAQ (reference sequence). The CDR3 extends over 13 amino acids. J was trimmed by 7 bases and V by 1 base; bases with no gene match: 0. CDR3 sequence: CASSLGQGQPQHF. DNA for the CDR3: TGTGCCAGCAGCTTAGGACAGGGGCAGCCCCAGCATTTT.

The chain couples TRBV10-2 to TRBJ2-1; 8 bases map to TRBD2. The CDR3 covers 15 residues. The V and J ends lost 6 bases and 4 bases, in that order; junction bases with no gene match: 8. Germline CDR1 WSHSY, CDR2 SAAADI. The CDR3 loop is CASRISGAVYNEQFF. CDR3 bases: TGCGCCAGCAGGATTAGCGGGGCCGTTTACAATGAGCAGTTCTTC.